Listed below are T cell receptor beta chains from one sample, sequenced in a study of cytotoxic CD8 clonotypes in ibrutinib-treated CLL. Sequenced by immunoSEQ multiplex PCR; TCRdb stores in-frame clones only, minus some. The table includes around 150,000 clones, more than 75% detected once. The input for sequencing was PBMCs, taken after 12 months of ibrutinib treatment. These receptors were taken from a human donor with chronic lymphocytic leukemia. Each CDR3 is given with its conserved first and last residue. Fields, in order: J gene, V gene, D gene, clone size, CDR3 protein, CDR3 DNA. A D gene is named only where the DNA matches it firmly. Clone size is given for some rows only: seen once, a few or many times, or a class if the clone is expanded.

TRBJ1-1,TRBV7-6,NA,NA,CASGLGANTEAFF,TGTGCCAGCGGTCTAGGAGCTAACACTGAAGCTTTCTTT
TRBJ2-7,TRBV7-9,TRBD2,NA,CASSLASSGTYEQYF,TGTGCCAGCAGCTTAGCTTCTAGCGGAACCTACGAGCAGTACTTC
TRBJ2-5,TRBV4-3,TRBD2,few,CASSQDPREGETQYF,TGCGCCAGCAGCCAAGATCCCCGGGAGGGGGAGACCCAGTACTTC
TRBJ1-1,TRBV5-1,TRBD1,NA,CASSSQPGQMNTEAFF,TGCGCCAGCAGCTCGCAACCGGGACAGATGAACACTGAAGCTTTCTTT
TRBJ2-7,TRBV5-4,TRBD1,NA,CASSFFGGQGIDEQYF,TGTGCCAGCAGCTTCTTCGGCGGACAGGGGATCGACGAGCAGTACTTC
TRBJ2-7,TRBV28,NA,NA,CASNGGGGEQYF,TGTGCCAGCAATGGTGGAGGCGGCGAGCAGTACTTC
TRBJ2-7,TRBV4-2,NA,NA,CASSLGQNSYEQYF,TGTGCCAGCAGCTTGGGGCAGAACTCCTACGAGCAGTACTTC
TRBJ1-2,TRBV4-3,NA,few,CASSQEQSYGYTF,TGCGCCAGCAGCCAAGAGCAGTCTTATGGCTACACCTTC
TRBJ2-1,TRBV5-1,NA,NA,CASSRGQTKSSYNEQFF,TGCGCCAGCAGTAGAGGACAGACGAAGAGCTCCTACAATGAGCAGTTCTTC
TRBJ2-3,TRBV28,NA,NA,CASRPHHSGTKSTDTQYF,TGTGCCAGCAGACCACACCATTCCGGGACAAAAAGCACAGATACGCAGTATTTT
TRBJ2-3,TRBV2,TRBD1,NA,CAIAGTGTTDTQYF,TGTGCCATTGCCGGGACAGGGACAACAGATACGCAGTATTTT
TRBJ2-3,TRBV9,NA,NA,CASSVRQASTDTQYF,TGTGCCAGCAGCGTGCGACAGGCTAGCACAGATACGCAGTATTTT
TRBJ1-4,TRBV4-3,NA,NA,CASSQDYQAANEKLFF,TGCGCCAGCAGCCAAGATTACCAAGCTGCTAATGAAAAACTGTTTTTT
TRBJ1-3,TRBV30,NA,NA,CAWGLGNTIYF,TGTGCCTGGGGTCTCGGAAACACCATATATTTT
TRBJ1-3,TRBV9,NA,NA,CASSVGNVGPSGNTIYF,TGTGCCAGCAGCGTAGGGAACGTGGGGCCCTCTGGAAACACCATATATTTT
TRBJ1-5,TRBV28,NA,few,CASLGGGLTNQPQHF,TGTGCCAGTCTGGGGGGCGGACTCACCAATCAGCCCCAGCATTTT
TRBJ2-3,TRBV5-1,TRBD2,NA,CASSSGTSEYTDTQYF,TGCGCCAGCAGCTCCGGGACTAGCGAATACACAGATACGCAGTATTTT
TRBJ2-3,TRBV6-6,NA,NA,CASSRVYGSFDTQYF,TGTGCCAGCAGCCGAGTGTACGGGAGTTTTGATACGCAGTATTTT
TRBJ2-2,TRBV28,TRBD1,NA,CASWDRVATGELFF,TGTGCCAGCTGGGACAGGGTAGCCACCGGGGAGCTGTTTTTT
TRBJ2-4,TRBV5-6,NA,NA,CASSLLLVGGDIQYF,TGTGCCAGCAGCTTGTTATTAGTCGGTGGAGACATTCAGTACTTC
TRBJ2-1,TRBV14,NA,NA,CASNDKGMLYEQFF,TGTGCCAGCAATGACAAGGGTATGTTATATGAGCAGTTCTTC
TRBJ1-2,TRBV4-3,TRBD1,NA,CASSQEWGDRGVHYTF,TGCGCCAGCAGCCAAGAATGGGGCGACAGGGGGGTTCATTACACCTTC
TRBJ2-7,TRBV7-9,NA,NA,CASSLLADGAGEQYF,TGTGCCAGCAGCTTACTAGCCGACGGGGCCGGCGAGCAGTACTTC
TRBJ2-3,TRBV5-1,NA,NA,CASSLDWAGDTRTDTQYF,TGCGCCAGCAGCTTGGACTGGGCGGGGGACACTCGCACAGATACGCAGTATTTT
TRBJ2-1,TRBV5-1,NA,NA,CASSLRGEEQFF,TGCGCCAGCAGCCTCAGGGGGGAGGAGCAGTTCTTC
TRBJ1-1,TRBV2,NA,NA,CASNRRGVTATEAFF,TGTGCCAGCAACCGCCGAGGAGTGACGGCCACTGAAGCTTTCTTT
TRBJ2-7,TRBV28,NA,NA,CASSSPQGRSYEQYF,TGTGCCAGCAGTTCCCCTCAGGGGCGCTCCTACGAGCAGTACTTC
TRBJ2-7,TRBV11-3,NA,NA,CASSLGDGTYEQYF,TGTGCCAGCTCCCTTGGGGACGGGACCTACGAGCAGTACTTC
TRBJ1-2,TRBV14,TRBD1,NA,CASSQDGTGNNYGYTF,TGTGCCAGCAGCCAAGACGGGACAGGCAATAACTATGGCTACACCTTC
TRBJ2-5,TRBV27,TRBD1,NA,CASSLSGTGERTQYF,TGTGCCAGCAGTTTATCCGGGACAGGGGAAAGGACCCAGTACTTC
TRBJ1-1,TRBV6-1,NA,NA,CASSEELSGQAFF,TGTGCCAGCAGTGAAGAACTGTCGGGTCAAGCTTTCTTT
TRBJ2-1,TRBV9,NA,NA,CASSVGGSSYNGQFF,TGTGCCAGCAGCGTAGGAGGGAGCTCCTACAATGGGCAGTTCTTC
TRBJ2-2,TRBV5-6,TRBD1,NA,CASRQDRSNTGELFF,TGTGCCAGCAGACAGGACAGGAGCAACACCGGGGAGCTGTTTTTT
TRBJ1-3,TRBV7-2,NA,NA,CASSVGRGSGNTIYF,TGTGCCAGCAGCGTAGGGAGGGGCTCTGGAAACACCATATATTTT
TRBJ2-3,TRBV7-9,NA,NA,CASSLESSRTDTQYF,TGTGCCAGCAGCTTAGAATCCTCCCGCACAGATACGCAGTATTTT
TRBJ2-1,TRBV29-1,TRBD2,NA,CSVVGLAGDNEQFF,TGCAGCGTTGTAGGGCTAGCGGGAGACAATGAGCAGTTCTTC
TRBJ1-1,TRBV6-5,TRBD1,few,CASSRTGPANTEAFF,TGTGCCAGCAGCCGGACAGGGCCGGCGAACACTGAAGCTTTCTTT
TRBJ1-2,TRBV7-2,TRBD1,NA,CASSLDRGNGYTF,TGTGCCAGCAGCTTGGACAGGGGGAATGGCTACACCTTC
TRBJ2-6,TRBV10-3,NA,NA,CAIHSGANVLTF,TGTGCCATCCACTCTGGGGCCAACGTCCTGACTTTC
TRBJ2-7,TRBV7-2,NA,NA,CASSPSAGLGTMIYEQYF,TGTGCCAGCAGCCCTTCGGCCGGCCTCGGGACAATGATCTACGAGCAGTACTTC
TRBJ2-1,TRBV6-4,TRBD1,NA,CASGTGLNEQFF,TGTGCCAGCGGGACAGGACTCAATGAGCAGTTCTTC
TRBJ2-5,TRBV2,TRBD2,NA,CASSGGGRARETQYF,TGTGCCAGCAGTGGAGGCGGGAGGGCTCGAGAGACCCAGTACTTC
TRBJ1-1,TRBV2,NA,NA,CASTLRAEAFF,TGTGCCAGCACCCTCCGGGCTGAAGCTTTCTTT
TRBJ1-6,TRBV28,TRBD1,NA,CASSSADRFASSYNSPLHF,TGTGCCAGCAGTAGTGCGGACAGGTTCGCGAGCTCCTATAATTCACCCCTCCACTTT
TRBJ2-7,TRBV5-4,NA,NA,CASSLGGTSVYEQYF,TGTGCCAGCAGCTTGGGAGGGACGTCGGTCTACGAGCAGTACTTC
TRBJ2-2,TRBV7-2,NA,once,CASSRYRGELFF,TGTGCCAGCAGCCGGTACCGCGGGGAGCTGTTTTTT
TRBJ1-2,TRBV19,TRBD1,NA,CVTHKRQGNYGYTF,TGTGTCACCCATAAACGACAGGGGAACTATGGCTACACCTTC
TRBJ1-2,TRBV4-1,TRBD1,NA,CASSQEQGNYGYTF,TGCGCCAGCAGCCAAGAACAGGGGAACTATGGCTACACCTTC
TRBJ1-2,TRBV27,TRBD1,NA,CASSLSRTGNLYGYTF,TGTGCCAGCAGTTTATCGAGGACAGGGAATCTCTATGGCTACACCTTC
TRBJ2-5,TRBV5-4,TRBD1,once,CASSDDRGRKSQETQYF,TGTGCCAGCAGCGACGACAGGGGGCGAAAATCTCAAGAGACCCAGTACTTC
TRBJ2-3,TRBV19,TRBD2,NA,CASSIGGLAGATDTQYF,TGTGCCAGTAGTATAGGCGGACTAGCGGGGGCCACAGATACGCAGTATTTT
TRBJ1-5,TRBV9,TRBD1,NA,CASSPGQTNNQPQHF,TGTGCCAGCAGCCCGGGACAGACCAACAATCAGCCCCAGCATTTT
TRBJ2-7,TRBV4-3,TRBD1,NA,CASSQEKQGTYEQYF,TGCGCCAGCAGCCAAGAGAAACAGGGGACCTACGAGCAGTACTTC
TRBJ1-2,TRBV29-1,NA,NA,CSVEAGKYGYTF,TGCAGCGTTGAAGCAGGGAAGTATGGCTACACCTTC
TRBJ1-2,TRBV4-3,NA,NA,CASSQASGGNYGYTF,TGCGCCAGCAGCCAAGCTAGTGGGGGAAACTATGGCTACACCTTC
TRBJ2-2,TRBV28,NA,NA,CASRLEQGNTGELFF,TGTGCCAGCCGGCTGGAACAGGGGAACACCGGGGAGCTGTTTTTT
TRBJ2-1,TRBV29-1,NA,NA,CSAEGLLNEQFF,TGCAGCGCCGAAGGGCTTCTCAATGAGCAGTTCTTC